This T cell receptor (beta chain) comes out of a study of cytomegalovirus exposure and HLA in healthy donors. Sequencing used immunoSEQ multiplex PCR; TCRdb keeps in-frame clones, though not all of them. This table has about 130,000 clones, around 90% appearing once. Study-wide results and limits: The classifier was said to identify cytomegalovirus status with high specificity and sensitivity.

From germline, CDR1 is GTSNPN and CDR2 SVGIG (reference sequence). This CDR3 has 15 amino acids. The trim removed 4 bases at V and 8 bases at J, leaving 5 bases unmatched. Details on this clone: As yet, its antigen is unknown.

The TCR originated in a woman younger than 30 in good health and CMV-seronegative. V usage is TRBV30 and J usage is TRBJ2-1; 16 nucleotides match TRBD2. Sequenced material: PBMCs. This CDR3 reads CAWNRGTSGRDEQFF. The CDR3 DNA is TGTGCCTGGAACCGAGGGACTAGCGGGAGGGATGAGCAGTTCTTC. Full variable domain (rest looked up from reference TRBV30 and TRBJ2-1): SQTIHQWPATLVQPVGSPLSLECTVEGTSNPNLYWYRQAAGRGLQLLFYSVGIGQISSEVPQNLSASRPQDRQFILSSKKLLLSDSGFYLCAWNRGTSGRDEQFFGPGTRLTVL.